This passage covers 3 T cell receptor beta chains from one sample sequenced in a study of T-cell reconstitution after alpha-beta-depleted transplantation in children. Library preparation (for TCRbeta) was performed with unique molecular identifiers. TCRdb reprocessed the PCR reads via MiXCR and lists one record per CDR3 protein. The table includes some 3,100 distinct CDR3 sequences, approximately 22% detected once. Sample: PBMCs, mostly from graft donor cells, taken 60 days after TCRalphabeta/CD19-depleted stem cell transplant. These receptors all stem from a female patient younger than 18 who had a stem cell transplant for acute lymphoblastic leukemia, so the T cells may come from the graft donor.

This clonotype was seen ten or more times. The chain couples TRBV20-1 to TRBJ1-6; possibly TRBD1 for D (5 bases). The CDR3 is 17 amino acids. Between the trimmed V and J ends, which lost 7 bases and 0 bases, there was a span of 19 bases. Germline V lookup: CDR1 DFQATT, CDR2 SNEGSKA (reference sequence). CDR3 DNA sequence: TGCAGTGGCAGGGAAGTTGCGGGCCGCTCCTATAATTCACCCCTCCACTTT. Amino acids: CSGREVAGRSYNSPLHF.

J is TRBJ2-1 and V is TRBV6-2 or TRBV6-3; the match to TRBD1 covers 9 bases. CDR1 MNHEY and CDR2 SVGEGT come from the germline V gene. V lost 6 bases, J lost 1 base, and 4 bases stayed unmatched. This CDR3 has 15 amino acids. CDR3 protein: CASSLQGASYNEQFF. CDR3 in DNA: TGTGCCAGCAGCCTACAGGGGGCGTCCTACAATGAGCAGTTCTTC.

As concerns this clonotype: An end of the junction does not agree with germline; a read error may underlie this. This chain uses TRBV11-2 with TRBJ2-5, with a possible D match to TRBD1 (7 bases). The CDR3 is 17 amino acids. Looked up from germline, CDR1 is SGHAT and CDR2 is FQNNGV. CDR3 DNA: TGTGCCAGCAGCCTAGACCCCCGGGCAGGGGGGACGAAGACCCAGTACTTC. This translates into CASSLDPRAGGTKTQYF.